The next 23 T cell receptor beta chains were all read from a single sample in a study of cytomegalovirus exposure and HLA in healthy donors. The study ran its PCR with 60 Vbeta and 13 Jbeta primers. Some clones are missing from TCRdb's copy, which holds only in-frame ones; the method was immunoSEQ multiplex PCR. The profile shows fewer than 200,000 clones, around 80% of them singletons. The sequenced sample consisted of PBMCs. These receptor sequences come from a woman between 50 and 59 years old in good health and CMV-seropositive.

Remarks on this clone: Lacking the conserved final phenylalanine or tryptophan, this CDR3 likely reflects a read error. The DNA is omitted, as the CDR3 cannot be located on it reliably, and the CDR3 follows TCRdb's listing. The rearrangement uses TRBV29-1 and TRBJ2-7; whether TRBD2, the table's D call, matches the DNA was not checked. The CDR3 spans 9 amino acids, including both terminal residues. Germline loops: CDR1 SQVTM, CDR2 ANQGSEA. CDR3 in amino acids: CSPGGGGLI.

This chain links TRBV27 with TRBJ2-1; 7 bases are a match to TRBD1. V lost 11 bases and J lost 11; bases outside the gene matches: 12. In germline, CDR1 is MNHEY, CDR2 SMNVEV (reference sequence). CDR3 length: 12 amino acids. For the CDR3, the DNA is TGTGCCTCATCCGAGAGGGGGCTTCAGCAGTTCTTC. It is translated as CASSERGLQQFF.

CDR3 sequence: CASSHRGTGDAGELFF. The CDR3 DNA reads TGCGCCAGCAGCCATCGCGGGACAGGGGATGCCGGGGAGCTGTTTTTT. V and J are TRBV4-3 and TRBJ2-2; 10 nucleotides agree with TRBD1. Germline V gene sequence: CDR1 LGHNA, CDR2 YSLEER. Unmatched junction bases numbered 7, after V lost 3 bases and J lost 6 bases. CDR3 size: 16 residues.

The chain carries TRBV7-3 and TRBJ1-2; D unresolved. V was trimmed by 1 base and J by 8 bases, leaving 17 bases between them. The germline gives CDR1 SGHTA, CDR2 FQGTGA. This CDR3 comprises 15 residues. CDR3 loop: CASSLNKVPTGGYTF. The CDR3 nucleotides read TGTGCCAGCAGCTTAAATAAAGTTCCCACGGGGGGCTACACCTTC.

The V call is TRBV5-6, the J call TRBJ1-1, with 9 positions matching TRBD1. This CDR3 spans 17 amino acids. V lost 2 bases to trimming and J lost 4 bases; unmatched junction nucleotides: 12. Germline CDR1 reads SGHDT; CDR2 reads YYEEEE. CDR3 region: CASSFRPGQGVFTEAFF. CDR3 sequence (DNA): TGTGCCAGCAGCTTTCGTCCGGGACAGGGAGTTTTCACTGAAGCTTTCTTT.

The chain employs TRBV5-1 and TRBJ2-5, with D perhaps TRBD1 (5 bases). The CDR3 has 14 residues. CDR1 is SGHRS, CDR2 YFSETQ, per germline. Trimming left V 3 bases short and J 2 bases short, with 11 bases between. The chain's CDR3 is CASSSGHRQETQYF. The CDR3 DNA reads TGCGCCAGCAGCTCAGGACATAGACAAGAGACCCAGTACTTC.

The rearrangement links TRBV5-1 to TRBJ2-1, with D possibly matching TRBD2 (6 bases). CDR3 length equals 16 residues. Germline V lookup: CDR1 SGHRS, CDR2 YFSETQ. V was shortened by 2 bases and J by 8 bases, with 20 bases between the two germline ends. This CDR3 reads CASSFAGSEGLDEQFF. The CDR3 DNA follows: TGCGCCAGCAGCTTCGCCGGGAGTGAGGGGCTGGATGAGCAGTTCTTC.

The CDR3 bases are TGTGCCGCACGAGACAGGGGGAAGGACACTGAAGCTTTCTTT. Translation gives CAARDRGKDTEAFF. V is TRBV19 and J is TRBJ1-1; 9 bases are shared with TRBD1. Germline lookup yields CDR1 LNHDA and CDR2 SQIVND (reference sequence). This CDR3 has 14 amino acids. J gave up 3 bases and V 11 bases, and 10 bases lay outside the gene matches. Looking up the rest from reference TRBV19 and TRBJ1-1 gives the full variable domain: DGGITQSPKYLFRKEGQNVTLSCEQNLNHDAMYWYRQDPGQGLRLIYYSQIVNDFQKGDIAEGYSVSREKKESFPLTVTSAQKNPTAFYLCAARDRGKDTEAFFGQGTRLTVV.

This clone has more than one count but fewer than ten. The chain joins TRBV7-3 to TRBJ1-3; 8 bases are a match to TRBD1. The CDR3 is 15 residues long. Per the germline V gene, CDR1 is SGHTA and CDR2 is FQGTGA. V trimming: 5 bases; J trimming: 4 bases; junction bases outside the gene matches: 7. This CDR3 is CASSAGQGAGNTIYF. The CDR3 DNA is TGTGCCAGCAGCGCCGGACAGGGCGCCGGAAACACCATATATTTT.

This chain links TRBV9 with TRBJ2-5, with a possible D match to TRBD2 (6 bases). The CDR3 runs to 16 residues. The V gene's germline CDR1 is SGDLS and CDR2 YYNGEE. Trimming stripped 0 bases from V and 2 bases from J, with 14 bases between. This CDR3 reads CASSVATGGGQETQYF. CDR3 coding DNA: TGTGCCAGCAGCGTAGCTACAGGAGGAGGGCAAGAGACCCAGTACTTC.

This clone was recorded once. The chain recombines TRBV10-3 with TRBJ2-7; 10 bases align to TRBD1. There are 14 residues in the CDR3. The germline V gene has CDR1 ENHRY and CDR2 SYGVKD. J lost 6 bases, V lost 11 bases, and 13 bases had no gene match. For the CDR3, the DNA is TGTGCCTCCTCTGTGGGACAGGGGACATCCGAGCAGTACTTC. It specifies CASSVGQGTSEQYF.

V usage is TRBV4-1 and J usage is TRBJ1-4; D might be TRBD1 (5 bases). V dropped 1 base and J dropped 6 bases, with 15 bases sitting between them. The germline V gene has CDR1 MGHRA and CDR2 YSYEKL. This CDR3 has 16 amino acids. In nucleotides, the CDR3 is TGCGCCAGCAGCCAAGGATCCGGCCCGGGGGATGAAAAACTGTTTTTT. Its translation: CASSQGSGPGDEKLFF.

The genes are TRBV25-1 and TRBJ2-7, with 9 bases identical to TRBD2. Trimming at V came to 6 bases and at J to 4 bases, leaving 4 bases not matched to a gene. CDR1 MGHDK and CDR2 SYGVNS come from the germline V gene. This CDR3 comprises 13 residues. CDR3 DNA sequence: TGTGCCAGCAGAGGGACTAGCAGATACGAGCAGTACTTC. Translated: CASRGTSRYEQYF.

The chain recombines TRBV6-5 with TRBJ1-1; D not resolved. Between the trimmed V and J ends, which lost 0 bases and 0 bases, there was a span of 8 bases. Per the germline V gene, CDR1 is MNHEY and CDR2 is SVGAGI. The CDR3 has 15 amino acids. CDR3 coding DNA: TGTGCCAGCAGTTACTCGACAATTATGAACACTGAAGCTTTCTTT. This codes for CASSYSTIMNTEAFF.

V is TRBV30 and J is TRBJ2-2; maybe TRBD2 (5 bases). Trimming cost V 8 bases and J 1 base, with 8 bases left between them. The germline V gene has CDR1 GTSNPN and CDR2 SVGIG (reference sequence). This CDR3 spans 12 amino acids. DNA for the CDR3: TGTGCCCGAGGGAGGAACACCGGGGAGCTGTTTTTT. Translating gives CARGRNTGELFF.

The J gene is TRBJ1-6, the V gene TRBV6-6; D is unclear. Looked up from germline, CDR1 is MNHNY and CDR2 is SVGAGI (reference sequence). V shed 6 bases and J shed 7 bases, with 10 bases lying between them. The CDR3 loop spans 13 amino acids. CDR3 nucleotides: TGTGCCAGCAGGCCCAGACTAAATTCACCCCTCCACTTT. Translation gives CASRPRLNSPLHF.

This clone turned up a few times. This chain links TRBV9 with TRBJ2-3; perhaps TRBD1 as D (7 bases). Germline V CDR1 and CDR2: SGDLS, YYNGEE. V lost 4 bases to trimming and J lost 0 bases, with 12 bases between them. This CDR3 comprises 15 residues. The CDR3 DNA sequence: TGTGCCAGCAGCCAGGGGGGTTCGAGCACAGATACGCAGTATTTT. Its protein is CASSQGGSSTDTQYF.

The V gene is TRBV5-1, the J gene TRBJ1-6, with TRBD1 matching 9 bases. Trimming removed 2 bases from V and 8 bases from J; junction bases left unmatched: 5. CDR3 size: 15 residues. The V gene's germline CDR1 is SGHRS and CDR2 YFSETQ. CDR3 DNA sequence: TGCGCCAGCAGCTTCGACACAGGGGGCTATTCACCCCTCCACTTT. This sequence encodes CASSFDTGGYSPLHF.

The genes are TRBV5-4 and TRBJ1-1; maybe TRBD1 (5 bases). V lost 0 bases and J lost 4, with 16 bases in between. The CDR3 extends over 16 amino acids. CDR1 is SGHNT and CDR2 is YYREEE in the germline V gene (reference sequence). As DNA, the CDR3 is TGTGCCAGCAGCTTGGGCGCAGGGATAGAGTTCACTGAAGCTTTCTTT. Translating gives CASSLGAGIEFTEAFF. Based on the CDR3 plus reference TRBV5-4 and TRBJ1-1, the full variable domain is ETGVTQSPTHLIKTRGQQVTLRCSSQSGHNTVSWYQQALGQGPQFIFQYYREEENGRGNFPPRFSGLQFPNYSSELNVNALELDDSALYLCASSLGAGIEFTEAFFGQGTRLTVV.

The CDR3 nucleotides are TGTGCCAGCAGCCCCAGCGCAGTAGCTTGGGATACGCAGTATTTT. Protein product: CASSPSAVAWDTQYF. The chain joins TRBV9 to TRBJ2-3; no clear D. Germline V CDR1 and CDR2: SGDLS, YYNGEE. Trimming pared 4 bases from V and 6 bases from J, leaving 18 bases between. The CDR3 runs to 15 residues.

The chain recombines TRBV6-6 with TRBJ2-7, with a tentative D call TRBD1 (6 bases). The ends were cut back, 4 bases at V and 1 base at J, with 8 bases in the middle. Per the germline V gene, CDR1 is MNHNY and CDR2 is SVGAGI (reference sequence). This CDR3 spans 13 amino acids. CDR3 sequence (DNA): TGTGCCAGCAGTTTGCAGGGGTCCTACGAGCAGTACTTC. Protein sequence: CASSLQGSYEQYF.

The CDR3 bases are TGTGCCAGCAGCGTAGTACCCGGGGGCTCTGGAAACACCATATATTTT. It codes for CASSVVPGGSGNTIYF. This chain connects TRBV9 to TRBJ1-3, with D perhaps matching TRBD1 (5 bases). This CDR3 is built from 16 residues. The germline gives CDR1 SGDLS, CDR2 YYNGEE. The ends were cut back, 0 bases at V and 0 bases at J, with 10 bases in the middle.

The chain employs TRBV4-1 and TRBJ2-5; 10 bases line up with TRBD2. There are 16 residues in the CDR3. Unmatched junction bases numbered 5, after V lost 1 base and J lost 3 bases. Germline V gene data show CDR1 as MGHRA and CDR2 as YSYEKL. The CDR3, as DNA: TGCGCCAGCAGCCAAGGTGAGCTAGCGGGGGAAGAGACCCAGTACTTC. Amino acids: CASSQGELAGEETQYF.